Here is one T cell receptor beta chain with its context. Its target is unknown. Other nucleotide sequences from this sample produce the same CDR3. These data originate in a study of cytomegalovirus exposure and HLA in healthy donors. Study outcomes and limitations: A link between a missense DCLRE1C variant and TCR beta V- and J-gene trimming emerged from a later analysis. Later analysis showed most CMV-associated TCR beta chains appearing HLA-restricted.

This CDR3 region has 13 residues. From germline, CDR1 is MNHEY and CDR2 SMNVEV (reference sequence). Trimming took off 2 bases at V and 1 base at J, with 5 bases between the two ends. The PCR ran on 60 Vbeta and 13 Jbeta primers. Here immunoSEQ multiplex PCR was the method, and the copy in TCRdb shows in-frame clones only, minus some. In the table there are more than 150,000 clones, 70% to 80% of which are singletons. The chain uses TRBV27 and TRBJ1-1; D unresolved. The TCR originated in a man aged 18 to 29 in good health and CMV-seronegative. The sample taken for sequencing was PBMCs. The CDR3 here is CASSLGRNTEAFF. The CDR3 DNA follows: TGTGCCAGCAGTTTAGGGAGGAACACTGAAGCTTTCTTT.